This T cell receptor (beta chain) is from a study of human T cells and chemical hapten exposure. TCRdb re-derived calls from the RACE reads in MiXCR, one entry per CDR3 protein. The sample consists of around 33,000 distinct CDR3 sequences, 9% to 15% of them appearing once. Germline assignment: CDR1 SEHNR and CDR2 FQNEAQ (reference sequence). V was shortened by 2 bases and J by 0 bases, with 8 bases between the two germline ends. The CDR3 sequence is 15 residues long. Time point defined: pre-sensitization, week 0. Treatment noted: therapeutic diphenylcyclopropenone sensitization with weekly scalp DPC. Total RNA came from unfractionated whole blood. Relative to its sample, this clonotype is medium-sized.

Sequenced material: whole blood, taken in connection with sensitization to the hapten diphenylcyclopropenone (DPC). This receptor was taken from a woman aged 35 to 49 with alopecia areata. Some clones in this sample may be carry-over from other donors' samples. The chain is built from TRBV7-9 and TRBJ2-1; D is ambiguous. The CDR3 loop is CASSLRRSSYNEQFF. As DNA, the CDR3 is TGTGCCAGCAGCTTAAGGCGGAGCTCCTACAATGAGCAGTTCTTC.